What follows are 29 T cell receptor beta chains derived from one specimen sequenced in a study of CD4 T cells in relation to SARS-CoV-2 and coronaviruses (dated by TCRdb to the early 2020s). These receptors' targets are unknown. Libraries were constructed by the immunoSEQ multiplex PCR assay. TCRdb took over this immuneACCESS table, retaining in-frame rearrangements with V and J assigned. Such tables are incomplete; in checked studies, under half of the missing clones stem from an unresolved V gene, and the remainder is unexplained. Across this sample there are about 21,000 clones, with 76% seen only once. The ten largest clones add up to approximately 15% of the sample. CD4+ T cells from unexposed donors were collected before the COVID-19 pandemic (2011-2018). The EasySep CD4+ T cell isolation kit was used to isolate CD4+ T cells once the cultures had run for 9 to 11 days. Sequencing was done on a sample of CD4+ T cells from PBMCs, cultured in vitro. These TCRs come from a human donor in good health.

The rearrangement links TRBV2 to TRBJ1-4; D might be TRBD1 (5 bases). Trimming shortened V by 6 bases and J by 0 bases, and 8 bases separated the two germline ends. Germline V CDR1 and CDR2: SNHLY, FYNNEI. This CDR3 is built from 14 residues. CDR3 sequence (DNA): TGTGCCAGCAGGACGACAGCAACTAATGAAAAACTGTTTTTT. Translated: CASRTTATNEKLFF.

This chain links TRBV7-7 with TRBJ2-2; 12 bases line up with TRBD1. The length of the CDR3 is 15 residues. Per germline, CDR1 SSHAT and CDR2 FNYEAQ (reference sequence). The V segment lost 5 bases and the J segment 6 bases; nucleotides outside the gene matches: 4. CDR3 in amino acids: CASSTGTGGPGELFF. In nucleotides, the CDR3 is TGTGCCAGCAGCACCGGGACAGGGGGCCCCGGGGAGCTGTTTTTT.

V is TRBV18 and J is TRBJ2-1, with 7 bases identical to TRBD1. Trimming cost V 5 bases and J 8 bases; bases outside gene matches: 6. Germline CDR1 and CDR2: KGHSH and LQKENI. This CDR3 contains 13 residues. CDR3 coding DNA: TGTGCCAGCTCATCTGACAGGGCCCATGAGCAGTTCTTC. This codes for CASSSDRAHEQFF.

The J gene is TRBJ1-2, the V gene TRBV24-1, with 8 bases lining up with TRBD1. The CDR3 is 14 residues long. V lost 3 bases and J lost 4; bases outside the gene matches: 3. Germline CDR1 is KGHDR and CDR2 is SFDVKD. This CDR3 is CATSDRTGSYGYTF. In DNA form, the CDR3 reads TGTGCCACCAGTGATCGGACAGGGAGCTATGGCTACACCTTC.

This clone has a single count. The chain employs TRBV18 and TRBJ2-7; 9 nucleotides agree with TRBD1. V lost 5 bases and J lost 1; bases outside the gene matches: 12. The CDR3 totals 17 residues. Germline-derived CDR1 and CDR2 are KGHSH and LQKENI. The CDR3 nucleotides read TGTGCCAGCTCAGCTATTCACCGGGACAGGGCTTCCTACGAGCAGTACTTC. Translated: CASSAIHRDRASYEQYF.

This chain joins TRBV2 and TRBJ2-5; 7 positions match TRBD2. After removal of 7 bases from V and 4 bases from J, the junction contained 12 bases not matched to a gene. Per germline, CDR1 SNHLY and CDR2 FYNNEI. This CDR3 has 15 residues. The DNA for the CDR3 is TGTGCCAGCATTGCGGGAGCGACGTACGGAGAGACCCAGTACTTC. Its translation is CASIAGATYGETQYF.

The chain employs TRBV11-2 and TRBJ2-3; tentatively, D is TRBD1 (6 bases). The CDR3 loop spans 15 amino acids. V gave up 5 bases and J gave up 2 bases, with 14 bases separating them. The germline gives CDR1 SGHAT, CDR2 FQNNGV. The CDR3 nucleotides read TGTGCCAGCAGCCCCCGGGACACCGACACAGATACGCAGTATTTT. It translates to CASSPRDTDTDTQYF.

This clone has a handful of counts. J is TRBJ1-5 and V is TRBV24-1, with TRBD1 identical over 9 bases. Germline CDR1 reads KGHDR; CDR2 reads SFDVKD. V was clipped by 5 bases and J by 6 bases; unmatched bases: 7. This CDR3 contains 15 residues. DNA for the CDR3: TGTGCCACCAGTGCTTCGGGACAGGGCTTTCAGCCCCAGCATTTT. Translation gives CATSASGQGFQPQHF.

This clone has more than one count but fewer than ten. The V and J genes are TRBV5-5 and TRBJ2-1, with D maybe TRBD2 (7 bases). The V and J ends lost 10 bases and 0 bases respectively, with 20 bases between them. CDR1 is SGHKS, CDR2 YYEKEE, per germline (reference sequence). The CDR3 length is 16 residues. In DNA form, the CDR3 reads TGTGCCTACCACGGGGGGCCGACGAGCTCCTACAATGAGCAGTTCTTC. As protein: CAYHGGPTSSYNEQFF.

The chain links TRBV6-5 to TRBJ2-1; tentatively, D is TRBD1 (5 bases). Trimming stripped 0 bases from V and 12 bases from J, with 12 bases between. CDR3 length: 13 amino acids. Per the germline V gene, CDR1 is MNHEY and CDR2 is SVGAGI. CDR3 protein: CASSYSGRVGQFF. In DNA, the CDR3 is TGTGCCAGCAGTTACTCGGGCAGGGTTGGGCAGTTCTTC.

CDR3: CATSDGYEQYF. The DNA for the CDR3 is TGTGCCACCAGTGATGGCTACGAGCAGTACTTC. The chain couples TRBV24-1 to TRBJ2-7; D remains ambiguous. This CDR3 contains 11 residues. Germline-derived CDR1 and CDR2 are KGHDR and SFDVKD. V was clipped by 3 bases and J by 3 bases, with 2 bases between them.

The chain is built from TRBV30 and TRBJ2-3; no clear D. Trimming took off 4 bases at V and 4 bases at J, with 6 bases between the two ends. The CDR3 contains 11 residues. CDR1 is GTSNPN, CDR2 SVGIG, per germline (reference sequence). CDR3 sequence: CAWMTADTQYF. Here the CDR3 DNA reads TGTGCCTGGATGACGGCAGATACGCAGTATTTT. Full variable domain (remainder filled in from reference TRBV30 and TRBJ2-3): SQTIHQWPATLVQPVGSPLSLECTVEGTSNPNLYWYRQAAGRGLQLLFYSVGIGQISSEVPQNLSASRPQDRQFILSSKKLLLSDSGFYLCAWMTADTQYFGPGTRLTVL.

The chain joins TRBV30 to TRBJ2-3, with 9 bases fitting TRBD1. Germline CDR1 is GTSNPN and CDR2 is SVGIG (reference sequence). Trimming removed 2 bases from V and 5 bases from J; junction bases left unmatched: 8. The CDR3 is 15 amino acids. CDR3 DNA sequence: TGTGCCTGGAGTACGAAGGGACAGGGTCAAGATACGCAGTATTTT. Translation: CAWSTKGQGQDTQYF.

This clone was detected a few times. The chain joins TRBV30 to TRBJ1-6, with D possibly matching TRBD1 (6 bases). The CDR3 consists of 15 residues. Trimming left V 0 bases short and J 7 bases short, with 13 bases between. In germline, CDR1 is GTSNPN, CDR2 SVGIG (reference sequence). This CDR3 is CAWSVGGGQNSPLHF. In DNA form, the CDR3 reads TGTGCCTGGAGTGTTGGGGGGGGCCAGAATTCACCCCTCCACTTT.

The CDR3 DNA follows: TGTGCCAGCAGTTCCCCAGGGCTAGGCTCCTACAATGAGCAGTTCTTC. This codes for CASSSPGLGSYNEQFF. The chain combines TRBV6-5 with TRBJ2-1; D is perhaps TRBD1 (5 bases). The CDR3 loop spans 16 amino acids. Trimming stripped 4 bases from V and 0 bases from J, with 13 bases between. Germline V gene sequence: CDR1 MNHEY, CDR2 SVGAGI.

The genes are TRBV18 and TRBJ1-2, with 7 bases aligning to TRBD1. The germline V gene encodes CDR1 KGHSH and CDR2 LQKENI. The CDR3 runs 14 residues. V shed 1 base, J shed 6 bases, and the junction held 5 bases outside the gene matches. The CDR3 sequence is CASSPRQGGDGYTF. CDR3 coding DNA: TGTGCCAGCTCACCACGACAGGGAGGCGATGGCTACACCTTC.

The rearrangement joins TRBV5-5 to TRBJ2-5, with a weak D call TRBD2 (6 bases). The CDR3 has 16 amino acids. The V end lost 2 bases, the J end lost 1 base, and 15 bases lay between the germline ends. From germline, CDR1 is SGHKS and CDR2 YYEKEE (reference sequence). The CDR3 DNA sequence: TGTGCCAGCAGCTTAGGCAATCGGGACTTCCAAGAGACCCAGTACTTC. The encoded protein is CASSLGNRDFQETQYF.

In its sample, this clone was seen a few times. The V and J genes are TRBV2 and TRBJ1-5; tentative D call: TRBD1 (6 bases). Trimming pared 2 bases from V and 3 bases from J, leaving 17 bases between. Germline CDR1 and CDR2: SNHLY and FYNNEI. The CDR3 totals 17 residues. The CDR3 is CASSERWGAPFNQPQHF. The DNA for the CDR3 is TGTGCCAGCAGTGAAAGGTGGGGGGCACCCTTCAATCAGCCCCAGCATTTT.

This chain joins TRBV7-3 and TRBJ1-1; maybe TRBD1 (5 bases). The CDR3 has 13 amino acids. Per germline, CDR1 SGHTA and CDR2 FQGTGA. V lost 5 bases and J lost 1, with 8 bases in between. The CDR3 reads CASSTGPNTEAFF. CDR3 DNA sequence: TGTGCCAGCAGCACGGGGCCGAACACTGAAGCTTTCTTT. Based on the CDR3 plus reference TRBV7-3 and TRBJ1-1, the full variable domain is GAGVSQTPSNKVTEKGKYVELRCDPISGHTALYWYRQSLGQGPEFLIYFQGTGAADDSGLPNDRFFAVRPEGSVSTLKIQRTERGDSAVYLCASSTGPNTEAFFGQGTRLTVV.

This chain joins TRBV4-1 and TRBJ2-3, with D possibly being TRBD1 or TRBD2 (5 bases each). The CDR3 is 16 amino acids. Germline loops: CDR1 MGHRA, CDR2 YSYEKL. Trimming removed 0 bases at V and 7 bases at J, with 17 bases between. The CDR3 region is CASSQDRGGGDYTQYF. The CDR3 DNA follows: TGCGCCAGCAGCCAAGATCGGGGTGGGGGAGACTATACGCAGTATTTT.

In this sample, this clone is large. The chain uses TRBV7-9 and TRBJ1-4; D is uncertain. V lost 0 bases to trimming and J lost 12 bases, with 11 bases between them. Germline V lookup: CDR1 SEHNR, CDR2 FQNEAQ (reference sequence). This CDR3 is built from 13 residues. This CDR3 is CASSLAHGAQLFF. In DNA form, the CDR3 reads TGTGCCAGCAGCTTAGCGCACGGTGCCCAACTGTTTTTT.

The gene calls are TRBV9 and TRBJ1-1; tentatively, D is TRBD1 (6 bases). This CDR3 contains 14 residues. Trimming shortened V by 4 bases and J by 2 bases, and 12 bases separated the two germline ends. Germline CDR1 reads SGDLS; CDR2 reads YYNGEE. The CDR3 protein is CASSLGGDNTEAFF. CDR3 coding DNA: TGTGCCAGCAGCTTAGGGGGAGATAACACTGAAGCTTTCTTT.

This clone was seen more than once but under ten times. The genes are TRBV25-1 and TRBJ2-2, with 7 bases that match TRBD1. This CDR3 comprises 15 residues. V shed 2 bases, J shed 5 bases, and the junction held 5 bases outside the gene matches. The germline gives CDR1 MGHDK, CDR2 SYGVNS. As DNA, the CDR3 is TGTGCCAGCAGTGAAACAGGGGTGGAAACCGGGGAGCTGTTTTTT. This sequence encodes CASSETGVETGELFF.

The V gene is TRBV5-4, the J gene TRBJ2-7; 12 positions agree with TRBD2. Germline CDR1 reads SGHNT; CDR2 reads YYREEE (reference sequence). Trimming cost V 4 bases and J 3 bases; bases outside gene matches: 5. This CDR3 spans 15 amino acids. The CDR3 nucleotides read TGTGCCAGCAGCCCCCGGACTAGCGGGGACTACGAGCAGTACTTC. Its translation is CASSPRTSGDYEQYF.

The sample holds one count of this clone. V gene TRBV5-1 combines with J gene TRBJ2-2; D is uncertain. V dropped 4 bases and J dropped 7 bases, with 20 bases sitting between them. The CDR3 spans 16 residues. Germline V CDR1 and CDR2: SGHRS, YFSETQ. The CDR3 sequence is CASSPGRGRFVGELFF. DNA of the CDR3: TGCGCCAGCAGCCCCGGACGAGGACGGTTTGTCGGGGAGCTGTTTTTT.

The V gene is TRBV5-4, the J gene TRBJ2-3; TRBD2 agrees at 9 bases. V shed 3 bases, J shed 4 bases, and the junction held 9 bases outside the gene matches. CDR3 length equals 16 residues. Germline V gives CDR1 SGHNT, CDR2 YYREEE (reference sequence). The CDR3 reads CASSSNSGRGADTQYF. CDR3 bases: TGTGCCAGCAGCTCTAATAGCGGGAGAGGTGCAGATACGCAGTATTTT.

The rearrangement joins TRBV3-1 (or the pseudogene TRBV3-2) to TRBJ1-2; D is unclear. Per germline, CDR1 LGHDT and CDR2 YNNKEL (reference sequence). V dropped 0 bases and J dropped 4 bases, with 12 bases sitting between them. CDR3 length: 15 amino acids. CDR3 in DNA: TGTGCCAGCAGCCAAGATACGGGTCCCACCTATGGCTACACCTTC. Translating gives CASSQDTGPTYGYTF.

The V call is TRBV24-1, the J call TRBJ2-1; D remains ambiguous. Trimming cost V 4 bases and J 4 bases, with 19 bases left between them. The CDR3 extends over 17 amino acids. The V gene's germline CDR1 is KGHDR and CDR2 SFDVKD. Written as DNA, the CDR3 is TGTGCCACCAGTGAGCGTCCGTCCACCGGAGCTTACAATGAGCAGTTCTTC. Translating gives CATSERPSTGAYNEQFF.

V usage is TRBV29-1 and J usage is TRBJ2-1; 7 nucleotides align to TRBD2. CDR1 and CDR2 (germline): SQVTM, ANQGSEA. J was trimmed by 5 bases and V by 5 bases; bases with no gene match: 6. The CDR3 contains 13 residues. The CDR3 nucleotides are TGCAGCGTTCAACTAGCGAGCGACAATGAGCAGTTCTTC. Protein sequence: CSVQLASDNEQFF.